Only a few counts were recorded for the clone carrying this T cell receptor beta chain. This CDR3 is 15 amino acids long. V was cut by 5 bases and J by 0 bases, with 14 bases left in between. CDR1 MNHGY and CDR2 SAAAGT come from the germline V gene. Repertoires were generated with immunoSEQ multiplex PCR, while TCRdb's copy carries only in-frame clones and drops some. This sample has just over 35,000 clones, with 36% found just once. This entry belongs to a study of PD-L1 blockade in urothelial cancer. The V gene is TRBV6-8, the J gene TRBJ2-7; D is possibly TRBD1 (6 bases). The clonotype originates from a man in his fifties or sixties with urothelial cancer. The sample here was tumor tissue, taken before atezolizumab (anti-PD-L1) treatment. CDR3 nucleotides: TGTGCCAGCAGTCAACAGGGTAGGGGCTCCTACGAGCAGTACTTC. Its protein is CASSQQGRGSYEQYF.